This T cell receptor beta chain stems from a study of type 1 regulatory T cells (dated by TCRdb to 2020 to 2022). Broadly, across the study: An in vitro protocol by which a Tr1-enriched, alloantigen-specific CD4 T cell product named T-allo10 was generated was characterized in the study. T-allo10 was being tested clinically in patients with hematological malignancies who were undergoing allogeneic hematopoietic stem cell transplantation.

CDR3 length: 11 amino acids, cysteine to phenylalanine. Solely the CDR3 DNA is kept, with 33 bases framed from the first base. V gives up 3 bases and J gives up 3 bases, and the segment between their germline ends measures 0 bases. CDR1 and CDR2 were assigned from the germline V gene as MDHEN and SYDVKM. To note about this clonotype: No cognate antigen has been identified for it. Per-nucleotide qualities are absent, and no much larger clonotype sits a single base away.

Sequenced using an Illumina MiSeq. TCRdb trimmed the raw reads at Q25, called clones with MiXCR and kept productive beta chains. Identical CDR3 proteins give one entry, which carries the most common genes and DNA. For this sample there are 80,000 to 100,000 distinct CDR3 sequences; around 30% appear just once. 2% to 2.5% of the sample is held by the ten biggest clonotypes. This sequence was found in a human donor in good health. Sequenced material: CD4+ T cells, either the whole sample or a sorted fraction (not recorded which). Rearrangement joined TRBV28 to TRBJ1-3, with the D gene call left open. At the DNA level, the sequence is TGTGCCAGCAGTTTTGGAAACACCATATATTTT. Its translation is CASSFGNTIYF.